The rows below give T cell receptor beta chains drawn from one sample of a study of blood T cell repertoires in COVID-19. The method was immunoSEQ multiplex PCR; TCRdb's version includes in-frame clones alone and lacks a portion of them. The sample comprises around 290,000 clones, 90% of which are singletons, and approximately 1.2% rests with the top ten. Sequencing was performed on PBMCs or T cells enriched from blood (not recorded which). These receptors were obtained from a woman under 40 who had recovered from COVID-19. Both conserved end residues are part of each CDR3. The order of the fields is CDR3 protein, CDR3 DNA, D gene, J gene, V gene, clone size. The D gene is left open where the match is weak. Clone size is shown for a subset of rows, as once, few, many or a class of expanded clone.

CDR3 protein: CASSQGAGGLPDTQYF
CDR3 DNA: TGCGCCAGCAGCCAAGGAGCGGGAGGTCTCCCAGATACGCAGTATTTT
D gene: TRBD2
J gene: TRBJ2-3
V gene: TRBV4-3
clone size: NA

CDR3 protein: CASSPDRTRHNEQFF
CDR3 DNA: TGTGCCAGCAGCCCCGACAGGACTAGACACAATGAGCAGTTCTTC
D gene: NA
J gene: TRBJ2-1
V gene: TRBV3-1/TRBV3-2
clone size: NA

CDR3 protein: CASSESTVAHGYTF
CDR3 DNA: TGCGCCAGCAGTGAGTCGACTGTGGCGCATGGCTACACCTTC
D gene: NA
J gene: TRBJ1-2
V gene: TRBV10-1
clone size: NA

CDR3 protein: CASSPSGVVTGELFF
CDR3 DNA: TGTGCCAGCAGCCCGTCGGGGGTGGTCACCGGGGAGCTGTTTTTT
D gene: NA
J gene: TRBJ2-2
V gene: TRBV7-3
clone size: NA

CDR3 protein: CAWKQGTYEQYF
CDR3 DNA: TGTGCCTGGAAGCAGGGAACCTACGAGCAGTACTTC
D gene: NA
J gene: TRBJ2-7
V gene: TRBV30
clone size: NA

CDR3 protein: CASRPPGLAPPGELFF
CDR3 DNA: TGTGCCAGCAGGCCTCCGGGACTAGCGCCGCCCGGGGAGCTGTTTTTT
D gene: TRBD2
J gene: TRBJ2-2
V gene: TRBV6-2/TRBV6-3
clone size: NA

CDR3 protein: CASIAGTGVAPLHF
CDR3 DNA: TGTGCCAGCATCGCCGGGACAGGGGTAGCACCCCTCCACTTT
D gene: TRBD1
J gene: TRBJ1-6
V gene: TRBV28
clone size: NA

CDR3 protein: CASSGTSFHNEQFF
CDR3 DNA: TGTGCCAGCAGCGGGACTAGCTTCCACAATGAGCAGTTCTTC
D gene: TRBD2
J gene: TRBJ2-1
V gene: TRBV2
clone size: NA

CDR3 protein: CASRLTGNEQFF
CDR3 DNA: TGTGCCAGCAGGCTGACAGGGAACGAGCAGTTCTTC
D gene: TRBD1
J gene: TRBJ2-1
V gene: TRBV2
clone size: once

CDR3 protein: CASSQGGSGNTIYF
CDR3 DNA: TGTGCCAGCAGCCAGGGGGGATCTGGAAACACCATATATTTT
D gene: TRBD1
J gene: TRBJ1-3
V gene: TRBV9
clone size: NA

CDR3 protein: CASSLARRQGTGELFF
CDR3 DNA: TGTGCCAGCAGCTTAGCTCGCCGACAGGGGACCGGGGAGCTGTTTTTT
D gene: TRBD1
J gene: TRBJ2-2
V gene: TRBV5-4
clone size: few

CDR3 protein: CASSRTKNTEAFF
CDR3 DNA: TGTGCCAGTAGTCGAACAAAGAACACTGAAGCTTTCTTT
D gene: NA
J gene: TRBJ1-1
V gene: TRBV19
clone size: NA

CDR3 protein: CASSSDTQSYGYTF
CDR3 DNA: TGTGCCAGCAGCTCGGACACTCAAAGTTATGGCTACACCTTC
D gene: NA
J gene: TRBJ1-2
V gene: TRBV7-6
clone size: NA

CDR3 protein: CATDYSGTAYGYTF
CDR3 DNA: TGTGCCACCGACTACTCCGGGACAGCCTATGGCTACACCTTC
D gene: TRBD1
J gene: TRBJ1-2
V gene: TRBV28
clone size: NA

CDR3 protein: CASSENLQETQYF
CDR3 DNA: TGCGCCAGCAGTGAAAACTTACAAGAGACCCAGTACTTC
D gene: NA
J gene: TRBJ2-5
V gene: TRBV10-1
clone size: NA

CDR3 protein: CAGAGRTYEQYF
CDR3 DNA: TGTGCCGGGGCGGGACGGACATACGAGCAGTACTTC
D gene: NA
J gene: TRBJ2-7
V gene: TRBV6-5
clone size: NA

CDR3 protein: CASSLDSGTGGRYTF
CDR3 DNA: TGTGCCAGCAGCTTGGATTCGGGGACAGGGGGGCGCTACACCTTC
D gene: TRBD1
J gene: TRBJ1-2
V gene: TRBV5-4
clone size: NA

CDR3 protein: CAIRQGSLSYEQYF
CDR3 DNA: TGTGCCATCAGACAGGGGTCTCTGTCCTACGAGCAGTACTTC
D gene: TRBD1
J gene: TRBJ2-7
V gene: TRBV10-3
clone size: NA

CDR3 protein: CASSPRDSYTGELFF
CDR3 DNA: TGTGCCAGCAGCCCCCGGGACAGCTACACCGGGGAGCTGTTTTTT
D gene: TRBD1
J gene: TRBJ2-2
V gene: TRBV7-8
clone size: NA

CDR3 protein: CASSPGTSSVEQYF
CDR3 DNA: TGTGCCAGCAGCCCCGGGACTAGCTCAGTCGAGCAGTACTTC
D gene: TRBD2
J gene: TRBJ2-7
V gene: TRBV7-2
clone size: NA

CDR3 protein: CASSSGTGVTEAFF
CDR3 DNA: TGTGCCAGCAGTTCCGGGACAGGGGTCACTGAAGCTTTCTTT
D gene: TRBD1
J gene: TRBJ1-1
V gene: TRBV28
clone size: NA

CDR3 protein: CASHLGGPYGYTF
CDR3 DNA: TGTGCCAGTCACCTGGGGGGGCCCTATGGCTACACCTTC
D gene: NA
J gene: TRBJ1-2
V gene: TRBV28
clone size: NA

CDR3 protein: CASSLDAGHYGYTF
CDR3 DNA: TGTGCCAGCAGCTTAGATGCAGGCCACTATGGCTACACCTTC
D gene: NA
J gene: TRBJ1-2
V gene: TRBV11-2
clone size: NA

CDR3 protein: CASSNWAGVNTEAFF
CDR3 DNA: TGTGCCAGCAGCAATTGGGCAGGGGTGAACACTGAAGCTTTCTTT
D gene: NA
J gene: TRBJ1-1
V gene: TRBV21-1
clone size: NA

CDR3 protein: CATTSGSRDEQFF
CDR3 DNA: TGTGCCACCACTAGCGGTTCAAGAGATGAGCAGTTCTTC
D gene: TRBD2
J gene: TRBJ2-1
V gene: TRBV24-1
clone size: NA

CDR3 protein: CASSRQGFYQPQHF
CDR3 DNA: TGTGCCAGCAGTAGACAGGGGTTTTATCAGCCCCAGCATTTT
D gene: TRBD1
J gene: TRBJ1-5
V gene: TRBV6-5
clone size: NA

CDR3 protein: CASSLNGNSYNEQFF
CDR3 DNA: TGCGCCAGCAGCTTGAACGGGAACTCCTACAATGAGCAGTTCTTC
D gene: NA
J gene: TRBJ2-1
V gene: TRBV5-1
clone size: once

CDR3 protein: CASSFIGGSGGEQYF
CDR3 DNA: TGTGCCAGCAGTTTTATTGGCGGGTCTGGCGGGGAGCAGTACTTC
D gene: NA
J gene: TRBJ2-7
V gene: TRBV6-5
clone size: once

CDR3 protein: CASSPEGLAGAFGNEQFF
CDR3 DNA: TGCGCCAGCAGCCCGGAGGGACTAGCGGGAGCATTCGGGAATGAGCAGTTCTTC
D gene: TRBD2
J gene: TRBJ2-1
V gene: TRBV5-1
clone size: few

CDR3 protein: CTSSQVCGIRRNEQFF
CDR3 DNA: TGCACCAGCAGCCAAGTTTGCGGGATCCGTCGGAATGAGCAGTTCTTC
D gene: NA
J gene: TRBJ2-1
V gene: TRBV1
clone size: NA

CDR3 protein: CASSPGVLMTDTQYF
CDR3 DNA: TGTGCCAGCAGTCCGGGAGTTCTCATGACAGATACGCAGTATTTT
D gene: NA
J gene: TRBJ2-3
V gene: TRBV6-2/TRBV6-3
clone size: few

CDR3 protein: CASSYPLAGPKETQYF
CDR3 DNA: TGTGCCAGCAGTTACCCTCTAGCGGGACCTAAAGAGACCCAGTACTTC
D gene: TRBD2
J gene: TRBJ2-5
V gene: TRBV6-2/TRBV6-3
clone size: NA

CDR3 protein: CASSIIMAGGKYNEQFF
CDR3 DNA: TGTGCCAGTAGTATAATTATGGCGGGGGGGAAATACAATGAGCAGTTCTTC
D gene: TRBD2
J gene: TRBJ2-1
V gene: TRBV19
clone size: NA

CDR3 protein: CASSSRGSGIFEQYF
CDR3 DNA: TGTGCCAGCAGCTCTCGGGGTAGCGGGATATTTGAGCAGTACTTC
D gene: TRBD2
J gene: TRBJ2-7
V gene: TRBV11-2
clone size: NA

CDR3 protein: CASSLFQGAYTEAFF
CDR3 DNA: TGTGCCAGCAGTTTATTTCAGGGGGCCTACACTGAAGCTTTCTTT
D gene: TRBD1
J gene: TRBJ1-1
V gene: TRBV28
clone size: NA

CDR3 protein: CASSLQRGRANEQFF
CDR3 DNA: TGTGCCAGCAGTTTACAGCGCGGGAGGGCTAATGAGCAGTTCTTC
D gene: TRBD2
J gene: TRBJ2-1
V gene: TRBV28
clone size: NA

CDR3 protein: CASWPGTSPFGDTQYF
CDR3 DNA: TGTGCCAGCTGGCCCGGGACTAGCCCTTTTGGGGATACGCAGTATTTT
D gene: TRBD2
J gene: TRBJ2-3
V gene: TRBV27
clone size: once

CDR3 protein: CASRKLDRSAIYF
CDR3 DNA: TGTGCCAGCAGGAAACTGGACAGGTCCGCCATATATTTT
D gene: TRBD1
J gene: TRBJ1-3
V gene: TRBV6-5
clone size: NA

CDR3 protein: CATSDSRIGRRTDTQYF
CDR3 DNA: TGTGCCACCAGTGATTCCAGGATAGGCCGTCGTACAGATACGCAGTATTTT
D gene: NA
J gene: TRBJ2-3
V gene: TRBV24-1
clone size: NA

CDR3 protein: CAISLSQGAPYNEQFF
CDR3 DNA: TGTGCCATCAGCCTTTCGCAGGGTGCTCCCTACAATGAGCAGTTCTTC
D gene: NA
J gene: TRBJ2-1
V gene: TRBV10-3
clone size: NA

CDR3 protein: CASSLGTSDTDTQYF
CDR3 DNA: TGTGCCAGCAGCTTAGGGACTAGCGACACAGATACGCAGTATTTT
D gene: TRBD2
J gene: TRBJ2-3
V gene: TRBV7-6
clone size: NA

CDR3 protein: CASSLGRSNYGYTF
CDR3 DNA: TGTGCCAGCAGCTTAGGTCGGAGTAACTATGGCTACACCTTC
D gene: NA
J gene: TRBJ1-2
V gene: TRBV11-2
clone size: NA

CDR3 protein: CASSYRTGKTEAFF
CDR3 DNA: TGTGCCAGCAGTTACAGGACCGGGAAAACTGAAGCTTTCTTT
D gene: NA
J gene: TRBJ1-1
V gene: TRBV6-5
clone size: NA

CDR3 protein: CASSTPGQGIYEQYF
CDR3 DNA: TGTGCCAGTAGTACTCCGGGACAGGGGATTTACGAGCAGTACTTC
D gene: TRBD1
J gene: TRBJ2-7
V gene: TRBV19
clone size: few

CDR3 protein: CASSSIGVASPLHF
CDR3 DNA: TGTGCCAGCAGTTCAATAGGGGTAGCTTCACCCCTCCACTTT
D gene: NA
J gene: TRBJ1-6
V gene: TRBV7-9
clone size: NA

CDR3 protein: CASSLQGQYYEQYF
CDR3 DNA: TGTGCCAGCAGCTTACAAGGACAGTACTACGAGCAGTACTTC
D gene: NA
J gene: TRBJ2-7
V gene: TRBV5-6
clone size: NA

CDR3 protein: CASSHAPRGEQYF
CDR3 DNA: TGTGCCAGTAGCCACGCTCCACGGGGCGAGCAGTACTTC
D gene: NA
J gene: TRBJ2-7
V gene: TRBV19
clone size: NA

CDR3 protein: CASSLSSGHYNEQFF
CDR3 DNA: TGCGCCAGCAGCCTTTCTAGCGGACACTACAATGAGCAGTTCTTC
D gene: TRBD2
J gene: TRBJ2-1
V gene: TRBV4-1
clone size: NA

CDR3 protein: CATGRFYEQYF
CDR3 DNA: TGTGCCACGGGAAGGTTCTACGAGCAGTACTTC
D gene: NA
J gene: TRBJ2-7
V gene: TRBV28
clone size: NA

CDR3 protein: CASSEGTSGRESYEQYF
CDR3 DNA: TGTGCCAGTAGTGAGGGGACTAGCGGGAGAGAAAGCTACGAGCAGTACTTC
D gene: TRBD2
J gene: TRBJ2-7
V gene: TRBV19
clone size: NA

CDR3 protein: CASSLVDRGGEAFF
CDR3 DNA: TGTGCCAGCAGCTTAGTCGACAGGGGGGGCGAAGCTTTCTTT
D gene: TRBD1
J gene: TRBJ1-1
V gene: TRBV7-9
clone size: NA

CDR3 protein: CASSYSGGGNQPQHF
CDR3 DNA: TGTGCCAGCAGTTACTCGGGGGGGGGCAATCAGCCCCAGCATTTT
D gene: NA
J gene: TRBJ1-5
V gene: TRBV6-5
clone size: NA

CDR3 protein: CASSSQGSYNSPLHF
CDR3 DNA: TGTGCCAGCAGCTCACAGGGCTCCTATAATTCACCCCTCCACTTT
D gene: NA
J gene: TRBJ1-6
V gene: TRBV5-4
clone size: NA